This TCR beta chain was sequenced during a study of CD8 T cells in Susac syndrome. Overall study context: Among the Susac syndrome patients who underwent sequencing, about 6 had clinically active disease, while about 8 of them were in remission. When blood was drawn, patients with Susac syndrome were on intravenous immunoglobulin alone, on corticosteroids, or therapy-naive.

CDR3 length: 14 residues. Trimming removed 3 bases from V and 4 bases from J, with 15 bases in between. Germline CDR1 is SQVTM and CDR2 is ANQGSEA. The RNA input was about 0.5 to 1 ug, and it was reverse transcribed with random hexamers. TCRdb reanalysed the immunoSEQ multiplex PCR reads using MiXCR and keeps one entry per CDR3 protein. This sample carries 100,000 to 150,000 distinct CDR3 sequences, around 94% of them seen once, and the ten largest clones take less than 0.25%. Study-wide results and limits: Across the total CD8+ repertoires, 15 to 20 Susac-specific public clones were detected, and across the CD8+ TEMRA repertoires, several such clones were detected. TCR sequencing and HLA analysis covered a relatively small number of individuals.

Comment on this clonotype: The antigen is unknown.

Sequenced sample: CD8+ T cells from PBMCs. The chain joins TRBV29-1 to TRBJ1-2, with D maybe TRBD1 (6 bases). The TCR was taken from a human donor with Susac syndrome. In DNA form, the CDR3 reads TGCAGCGTTGACGGGGGGGGGCTTCGCTATGGCTACACCTTC. Translation gives CSVDGGGLRYGYTF.